Listed here is a single TCR beta chain. No antigen is known for it. This entry comes from a study of cytomegalovirus exposure and HLA in healthy donors. Regarding the study as a whole: A classifier reportedly called cytomegalovirus status with high sensitivity and specificity.

Use of 60 Vbeta and 13 Jbeta primers characterized the PCR. TCRdb keeps only in-frame clones here, not all; method: immunoSEQ multiplex PCR. The repertoire consists of some 69,000 clones, with 65% to 70% occurring once and the leading ten covering 14%. Trimming took 5 bases from V and 3 from J; bases not matched to a gene: 10. CDR1 SGHTA and CDR2 FQGNSA come from the germline V gene. The CDR3 is 16 residues long. The chain couples TRBV7-2 to TRBJ2-7, with 10 positions matching TRBD2. Sequencing was done on a sample of PBMCs. The clonotype was recovered from a male donor in good health and CMV-seropositive. This CDR3 is CASSASTSGAYYEQYF. In nucleotides, the CDR3 is TGTGCCAGCAGCGCTAGTACTAGCGGGGCCTACTACGAGCAGTACTTC. The entire variable domain, with the rest obtained from reference TRBV7-2 and TRBJ2-7, is as follows: GAGVSQSPSNKVTEKGKDVELRCDPISGHTALYWYRQSLGQGLEFLIYFQGNSAPDKSGLPSDRFSAERTGGSVSTLTIQRTQQEDSAVYLCASSASTSGAYYEQYFGPGTRLTVT.